The rows below give T cell receptor beta chains drawn from one sample of a study of PD-1 blockade in classical Hodgkin lymphoma. Data came from immunoSEQ multiplex PCR; TCRdb stores just in-frame clones and leaves some out. The sample shows 7,500 to 8,500 clones, 77% of them seen only once. The input for sequencing was CD8+ T cells from blood, taken before the fourth cycle of nivolumab. The receptor set was obtained from a human donor with classical Hodgkin lymphoma. The CDR3 runs from the conserved cysteine through the conserved F or W. Each record gives: V gene, D gene, CDR3 length, CDR3 protein. The D gene is left open where the match is weak.

TRBV9	TRBD2	16	CASSHPRDGGSDTQYF
TRBV7-2	NA	14	CASSLGGAGQPQHF
TRBV13	TRBD2	15	CASSAASGRTDTQYF
TRBV30	NA	14	CAWTDGSIPYEQYF
TRBV7-9	TRBD1	16	CASSLTGTGISYEQYF
TRBV29-1	NA	12	CSVVPSQETQYF
TRBV7-9	TRBD1	16	CASSLWGTGTNTEAFF
TRBV15	NA	19	CATSRVIDVFDEGRYEQYF
TRBV7-9	NA	14	CASSLDREEHGYTF
TRBV9	NA	15	CASSPQRGIQETQYF
TRBV19	NA	13	CASSAEAGYEQYF
TRBV5-6	TRBD1	15	CASSPTGVKVDEQFF
TRBV5-6	TRBD2	16	CASSTSSGVSSYEQYF
TRBV7-9	TRBD1	17	CASSSPGQGVFWGTQYF
TRBV6-5	NA	15	CASSRQAVNTGELFF
TRBV29-1	TRBD2	14	CSASEGGIGDTQYF
TRBV7-9	NA	13	CASSFGGNYGYTF
TRBV4-3	NA	17	CASSQDSWGGASQPQHF
TRBV30	TRBD1	15	CAWSAGQGAYYGYTF